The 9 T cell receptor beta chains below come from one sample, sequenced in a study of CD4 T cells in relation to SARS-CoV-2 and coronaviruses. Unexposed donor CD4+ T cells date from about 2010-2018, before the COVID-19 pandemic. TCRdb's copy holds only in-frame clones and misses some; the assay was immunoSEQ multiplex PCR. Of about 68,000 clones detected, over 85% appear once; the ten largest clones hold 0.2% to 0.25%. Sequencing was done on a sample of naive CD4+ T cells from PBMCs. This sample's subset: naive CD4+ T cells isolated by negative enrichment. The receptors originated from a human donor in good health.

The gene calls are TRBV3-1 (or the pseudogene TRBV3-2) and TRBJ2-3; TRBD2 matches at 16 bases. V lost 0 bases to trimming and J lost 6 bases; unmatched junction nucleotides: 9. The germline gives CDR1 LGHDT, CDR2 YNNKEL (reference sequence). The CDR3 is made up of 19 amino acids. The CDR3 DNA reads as TGTGCCAGCAGCCAAGATATGCAGGGACTAGCGGGGGGGTCCGATACGCAGTATTTT. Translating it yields CASSQDMQGLAGGSDTQYF.

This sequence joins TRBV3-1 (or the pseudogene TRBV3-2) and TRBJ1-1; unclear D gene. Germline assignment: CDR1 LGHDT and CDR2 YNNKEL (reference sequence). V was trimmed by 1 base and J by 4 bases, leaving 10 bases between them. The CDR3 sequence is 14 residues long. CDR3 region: CASSQGYLVTEAFF. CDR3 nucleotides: TGTGCCAGCAGCCAAGGGTACTTGGTCACTGAAGCTTTCTTT.

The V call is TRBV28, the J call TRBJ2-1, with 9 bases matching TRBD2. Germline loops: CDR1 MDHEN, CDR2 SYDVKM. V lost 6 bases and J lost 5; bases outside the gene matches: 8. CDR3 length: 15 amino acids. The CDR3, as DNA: TGTGCCAGCAGACCGAGCGGGAGGTTCAACAATGAGCAGTTCTTC. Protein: CASRPSGRFNNEQFF.

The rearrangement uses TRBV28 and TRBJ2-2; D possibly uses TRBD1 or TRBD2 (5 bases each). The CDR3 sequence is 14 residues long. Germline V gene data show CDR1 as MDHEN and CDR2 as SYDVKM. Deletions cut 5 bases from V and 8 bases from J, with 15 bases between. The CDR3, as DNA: TGTGCCAGCAGTCAACCGGGGCGAGAGGGGGAGCTGTTTTTT. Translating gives CASSQPGREGELFF.

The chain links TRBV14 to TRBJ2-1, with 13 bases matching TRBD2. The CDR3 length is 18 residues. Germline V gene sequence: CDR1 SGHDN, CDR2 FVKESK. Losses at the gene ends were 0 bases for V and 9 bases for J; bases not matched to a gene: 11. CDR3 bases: TGTGCCAGCAGCCAAGACCTTTATGGACTAGCGGGGGAAATTGAGCAGTTCTTC. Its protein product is CASSQDLYGLAGEIEQFF.

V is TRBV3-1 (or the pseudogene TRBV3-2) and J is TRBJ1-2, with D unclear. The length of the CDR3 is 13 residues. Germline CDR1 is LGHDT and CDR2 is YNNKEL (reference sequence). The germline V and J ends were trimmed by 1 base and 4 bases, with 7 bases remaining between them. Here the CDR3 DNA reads TGTGCCAGCAGCCAAGGAGAAATCTATGGCTACACCTTC. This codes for CASSQGEIYGYTF.

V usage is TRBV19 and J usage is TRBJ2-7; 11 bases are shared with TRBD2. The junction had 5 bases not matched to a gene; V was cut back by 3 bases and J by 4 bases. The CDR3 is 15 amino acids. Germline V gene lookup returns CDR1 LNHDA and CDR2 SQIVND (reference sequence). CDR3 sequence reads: CASSITSGSIYEQYF. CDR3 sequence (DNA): TGTGCCAGTAGTATTACTAGCGGGAGTATATACGAGCAGTACTTC.

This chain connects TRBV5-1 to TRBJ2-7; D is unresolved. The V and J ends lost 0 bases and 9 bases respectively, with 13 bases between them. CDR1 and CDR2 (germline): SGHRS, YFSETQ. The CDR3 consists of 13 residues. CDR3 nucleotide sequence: TGCGCCAGCAGCTTGGCTAGTCCCCCCGTGCAGTACTTC. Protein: CASSLASPPVQYF.

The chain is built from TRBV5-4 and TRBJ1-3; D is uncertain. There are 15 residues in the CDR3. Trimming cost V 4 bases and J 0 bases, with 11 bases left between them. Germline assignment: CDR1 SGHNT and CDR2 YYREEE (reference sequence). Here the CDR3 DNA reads TGTGCCAGCAGCCCCCCAGGTGACTCTGGAAACACCATATATTTT. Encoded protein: CASSPPGDSGNTIYF.